These 13 T cell receptor beta chains were sequenced from one sample in a study of T cells expressing NK-cell markers. One entry per CDR3 protein, without DNA, is what TCRdb gives after re-calling the 5' RACE reads. The specimen's table records hundreds of thousands of distinct CDR3 sequences. Specimen: blood T cells: a sorted CD56 or NKG2C T cell subset, CD4+ or CD8+ T cells, or bulk PBMC T cells (not recorded which). These receptors all stem from a man aged 18-69 years in good health.

The CDR3 is CASRSDRALYNEQFF. The V gene is TRBV6-1, the J gene TRBJ2-1; TCRdb's D gene call, TRBD2, goes unchecked for lack of DNA. The CDR3 extends over 15 amino acids. Looked up from germline, CDR1 is MNHNS and CDR2 is SASEGT.

V gene TRBV6-6 combines with J gene TRBJ1-3; no DNA is available, so the TRBD1 call from TCRdb remains unchecked. The germline V gene has CDR1 MNHNY and CDR2 SVGAGI (reference sequence). The CDR3 contains 12 residues. CDR3 residues: CASRTGGDTIYF.

CDR3 loop: CASSSGGGEQPQHF. This sequence joins TRBV5-1 and TRBJ1-5; the D call of TRBD1 rests on TCRdb alone, since no DNA is present to check it. The germline V gene encodes CDR1 SGHRS and CDR2 YFSETQ. The CDR3 covers 14 residues.

The J gene is TRBJ2-7, the V gene TRBV7-9; TCRdb selects TRBD2, and the lack of DNA leaves this call unchecked. The CDR3 has 16 amino acids. The V gene's germline CDR1 is SEHNR and CDR2 FQNEAQ (reference sequence). The CDR3 region is CASSENPGSRAYEQYF. Filled out from reference TRBV7-9 and TRBJ2-7, the complete variable domain reads DTGVSQNPRHKITKRGQNVTFRCDPISEHNRLYWYRQTLGQGPEFLTYFQNEAQLEKSRLLSDRFSAERPKGSFSTLEIQRTEQGDSAMYLCASSENPGSRAYEQYFGPGTRLTVT.

CDR3 protein: CASSFSSGAGQPQHF. V is TRBV5-1 and J is TRBJ1-5; TCRdb's D call, TRBD1, is unchecked because there is no DNA. In germline, CDR1 is SGHRS, CDR2 YFSETQ. The CDR3 covers 15 residues.

V and J are TRBV6-1 and TRBJ2-7. Germline CDR1 reads MNHNS; CDR2 reads SASEGT. CDR3 length: 15 residues. CDR3 sequence: CASRSVKAGSYEQYF.

The rearrangement joins TRBV28 to TRBJ1-2; the TCRdb call, TRBD1, lacks DNA for checking. Germline loops: CDR1 MDHEN, CDR2 SYDVKM. The length of the CDR3 is 15 residues. This CDR3 is CASSPSDTPFYGYTF.

V usage is TRBV28 and J usage is TRBJ2-5. This CDR3 spans 14 amino acids. Germline loops: CDR1 MDHEN, CDR2 SYDVKM. CDR3 sequence: CASSLYSVGETQYF. Variable domain in full (rest from reference TRBV28 and TRBJ2-5): DVKVTQSSRYLVKRTGEKVFLECVQDMDHENMFWYRQDPGLGLRLIYFSYDVKMKEKGDIPEGYSVSREKKERFSLILESASTNQTSMYLCASSLYSVGETQYFGPGTRLLVL.

This rearrangement joins TRBV18 to TRBJ2-2; TCRdb's D call of TRBD1 is untestable without DNA. The CDR3 length is 15 residues. CDR1 and CDR2 from the germline V gene are KGHSH and LQKENI. The CDR3 here is CASSPRTGDTGELFF.

The rearrangement joins TRBV5-6 to TRBJ2-1; TCRdb reports TRBD2, a call that lacks DNA to check it against. This CDR3 region has 17 residues. Germline assignment: CDR1 SGHDT and CDR2 YYEEEE. CDR3 sequence reads: CASSYLGLAGGHGEQFF.

The genes are TRBV7-3 and TRBJ2-2; TCRdb names TRBD2, which stays unverified in the absence of DNA. The CDR3 contains 18 residues. The germline gives CDR1 SGHTA, CDR2 FQGTGA. CDR3 loop: CASSLGWASGANTGELFF.

The chain couples TRBV28 to TRBJ2-7; TCRdb gives TRBD1 as the D gene, but with no DNA this cannot be confirmed. This CDR3 has 15 amino acids. Per the germline V gene, CDR1 is MDHEN and CDR2 is SYDVKM. The CDR3 sequence: CASSSADRDKDEQYF.

The rearrangement joins TRBV7-9 to TRBJ1-2; with no DNA, the TCRdb D assignment of TRBD1 cannot be verified. The CDR3 covers 15 residues. CDR1 and CDR2 from the germline V gene are SEHNR and FQNEAQ (reference sequence). The CDR3 protein is CASSTTPETAYGYTF.